This passage covers 27 T cell receptor beta chains from one sample sequenced in a study of T cell changes during pregnancy in multiple sclerosis. Repertoires were generated with immunoSEQ multiplex PCR, while TCRdb's copy carries only in-frame clones and drops some. This sample has roughly 61,000 clones, with about 95% found just once. Sequenced material: CD8+ T cells from peripheral blood mononuclear cells, taken after pregnancy. The receptors stem from a female donor with multiple sclerosis, enrolled in a pregnancy study.

The V and J genes are TRBV11-2 and TRBJ2-5; 8 nucleotides line up with TRBD2. The CDR3 is 13 residues long. V shed 6 bases, J shed 4 bases, and the junction held 4 bases outside the gene matches. Germline CDR1 reads SGHAT; CDR2 reads FQNNGV. CDR3 sequence (DNA): TGTGCCAGCAGACGGGAGGGCCCAGAGACCCAGTACTTC. Translation gives CASRREGPETQYF.

The CDR3 nucleotides read TGTGCCAGCAGCTTCCACTACAATGAGCAGTTCTTC. Encoded protein: CASSFHYNEQFF. This chain connects TRBV5-4 to TRBJ2-1; D is unclear. The CDR3 has 12 residues. From germline, CDR1 is SGHNT and CDR2 YYREEE (reference sequence). Trimming took off 2 bases at V and 3 bases at J, with 3 bases between the two ends.

This chain uses TRBV7-2 with TRBJ2-7; D uncertain. The CDR3 runs to 13 residues. Trimming pared 5 bases from V and 3 bases from J, leaving 11 bases between. Germline V gives CDR1 SGHTA, CDR2 FQGNSA. The CDR3 DNA reads as TGTGCCAGCAGCCCCACTCCCCTCTACGAGCAGTACTTC. It yields the protein CASSPTPLYEQYF.

This sequence joins TRBV5-1 and TRBJ1-1; 9 bases fit TRBD1. This CDR3 spans 15 amino acids. The junction had 10 bases not matched to a gene; V was cut back by 4 bases and J by 6 bases. Germline assignment: CDR1 SGHRS and CDR2 YFSETQ. The CDR3 DNA reads as TGCGCCAGCAGCCCAAGGACAGGGGCGAATCCTGAAGCTTTCTTT. Translation: CASSPRTGANPEAFF. The whole variable domain, remainder taken from reference TRBV5-1 and TRBJ1-1, is KAGVTQTPRYLIKTRGQQVTLSCSPISGHRSVSWYQQTPGQGLQFLFEYFSETQRNKGNFPGRFSGRQFSNSRSEMNVSTLELGDSALYLCASSPRTGANPEAFFGQGTRLTVV.

The chain uses TRBV30 and TRBJ2-7, with D perhaps TRBD2 (5 bases). CDR3 size: 17 residues. The V gene lost 3 bases and the J gene lost 0 bases, with 21 bases spanning the gap. Germline CDR1 GTSNPN, CDR2 SVGIG (reference sequence). The CDR3 sequence is CAWRPLAGHTPSYEQYF. CDR3 coding DNA: TGTGCCTGGAGGCCCTTGGCGGGTCACACTCCCTCCTACGAGCAGTACTTC. The whole variable domain, filled in from reference TRBV30 and TRBJ2-7, reads SQTIHQWPATLVQPVGSPLSLECTVEGTSNPNLYWYRQAAGRGLQLLFYSVGIGQISSEVPQNLSASRPQDRQFILSSKKLLLSDSGFYLCAWRPLAGHTPSYEQYFGPGTRLTVT.

Comments on this clone: The sample contains more than one DNA sequence encoding this CDR3. This rearrangement joins TRBV19 to TRBJ2-1, with D possibly TRBD2 on 5 matching bases. CDR3 size: 15 residues. CDR1 and CDR2 (germline): LNHDA, SQIVND (reference sequence). V lost 5 bases and J 0 bases, leaving 11 bases between the germline ends. CDR3 DNA: TGTGCCAGTAGTCCGAGCGGAAGCTCCTACAATGAGCAGTTCTTC. Translating gives CASSPSGSSYNEQFF.

The chain recombines TRBV5-1 with TRBJ1-1; D possibly corresponds to TRBD1 (6 bases). CDR3 length equals 15 residues. Germline lookup yields CDR1 SGHRS and CDR2 YFSETQ. Between the trimmed V and J ends, which lost 2 bases and 1 base, there was a span of 12 bases. This CDR3 reads CASSFGTGTNTEAFF. CDR3 DNA sequence: TGCGCCAGCAGCTTCGGAACAGGGACGAACACTGAAGCTTTCTTT.

CDR3 residues: CASSYSITRGDEQFF. The CDR3 DNA reads as TGTGCCAGCAGTTACTCGATAACGCGGGGGGATGAGCAGTTCTTC. The chain couples TRBV6-5 to TRBJ2-1, with 8 bases lining up with TRBD2. Germline V gene data show CDR1 as MNHEY and CDR2 as SVGAGI. This CDR3 spans 15 amino acids. With V trimmed by 0 bases and J by 8 bases, 6 bases remained unmatched.

This chain links TRBV5-6 with TRBJ2-3; 7 bases are shared with TRBD2. The J segment lost 5 bases and the V segment lost 4 bases, leaving 7 bases of the junction unmatched. This CDR3 contains 14 residues. Per germline, CDR1 SGHDT and CDR2 YYEEEE. The CDR3 here is CASSLSGAGDTQYF. As DNA, the CDR3 is TGTGCCAGCAGCCTAAGCGGGGCGGGAGATACGCAGTATTTT.

The rearrangement joins TRBV14 to TRBJ1-4, with D possibly being TRBD1 (6 bases). V lost 0 bases and J lost 5, with 19 bases in between. The length of the CDR3 is 18 residues. Per germline, CDR1 SGHDN and CDR2 FVKESK. The CDR3: CASSQESRMGGLNEKLFF. In nucleotides, the CDR3 is TGTGCCAGCAGCCAAGAGAGCCGGATGGGGGGGCTCAATGAAAAACTGTTTTTT. Looking up the rest from reference TRBV14 and TRBJ1-4 gives the full variable domain: EAGVTQFPSHSVIEKGQTVTLRCDPISGHDNLYWYRRVMGKEIKFLLHFVKESKQDESGMPNNRFLAERTGGTYSTLKVQPAELEDSGVYFCASSQESRMGGLNEKLFFGSGTQLSVL.

The V call is TRBV10-3, the J call TRBJ2-1, with D tentatively TRBD1 (5 bases). V shed 7 bases and J shed 3 bases, with 13 bases lying between them. The CDR3 has 14 residues. CDR1 and CDR2 (germline): ENHRY, SYGVKD. As DNA, the CDR3 is TGTGCCATCAAGGCAGGGCCAGACTACAATGAGCAGTTCTTC. Residues: CAIKAGPDYNEQFF.

This chain links TRBV19 with TRBJ2-7; TRBD2 might be the D (5 bases). V shed 5 bases and J shed 3 bases, with 11 bases lying between them. In germline, CDR1 is LNHDA, CDR2 SQIVND (reference sequence). This CDR3 contains 13 residues. CDR3 nucleotides: TGTGCCAGTAGTCCGTCAGCGGTCTACGAGCAGTACTTC. This sequence encodes CASSPSAVYEQYF.

This chain connects TRBV2 to TRBJ1-1; maybe TRBD1 (5 bases). The ends were cut back, 3 bases at V and 3 bases at J, with 11 bases in the middle. This CDR3 spans 14 amino acids. Per the germline V gene, CDR1 is SNHLY and CDR2 is FYNNEI. The CDR3 DNA reads TGTGCCAGCAGTGATCCCAGGGCCGACACTGAAGCTTTCTTT. Its translation is CASSDPRADTEAFF.

The chain recombines TRBV19 with TRBJ1-2; D possibly corresponds to TRBD1 (6 bases). Germline CDR1 LNHDA, CDR2 SQIVND (reference sequence). Trimming removed 7 bases from V and 8 bases from J, with 17 bases in between. CDR3 length: 13 residues. CDR3 sequence (DNA): TGTGCCAGTACCTCCGGGGGGCTGGAGGGCTACACCTTC. As protein: CASTSGGLEGYTF. The whole variable domain, filled in from reference TRBV19 and TRBJ1-2, reads DGGITQSPKYLFRKEGQNVTLSCEQNLNHDAMYWYRQDPGQGLRLIYYSQIVNDFQKGDIAEGYSVSREKKESFPLTVTSAQKNPTAFYLCASTSGGLEGYTFGSGTRLTVV.

V usage is TRBV20-1 and J usage is TRBJ1-1; 8 nucleotides match TRBD1. CDR3 length equals 11 residues. The junction had 0 bases not matched to a gene; V was cut back by 1 base and J by 8 bases. Germline CDR1 and CDR2: DFQATT and SNEGSKA (reference sequence). CDR3 coding DNA: TGCAGTGCTAGAGGGGACAGGGAAGCTTTCTTT. Translated: CSARGDREAFF.

The V call is TRBV15, the J call TRBJ1-4; D may be TRBD1 (5 bases). The germline V gene encodes CDR1 LNHNV and CDR2 YYDKDF (reference sequence). V dropped 0 bases and J dropped 3 bases, with 14 bases sitting between them. CDR3 size: 17 residues. CDR3 region: CATSRDGRAWPNEKLFF. CDR3 nucleotides: TGTGCCACCAGCAGAGACGGCAGGGCATGGCCTAATGAAAAACTGTTTTTT.

In this sample, this clone turned up once. The chain recombines TRBV6-5 with TRBJ2-1, with 8 bases fitting TRBD1. V lost 2 bases and J lost 10; bases outside the gene matches: 4. Germline V gene lookup returns CDR1 MNHEY and CDR2 SVGAGI. The CDR3 has 13 residues. This chain's CDR3 is CASSYTGGNEQFF. The CDR3 DNA reads TGTGCCAGCAGTTACACAGGGGGTAACGAGCAGTTCTTC.

This clone came up once. The rearrangement uses TRBV5-1 and TRBJ2-7; 10 bases are a match to TRBD1. The trim removed 4 bases at V and 6 bases at J, leaving 4 bases unmatched. There are 13 residues in the CDR3. CDR1 is SGHRS, CDR2 YFSETQ, per germline. As DNA, the CDR3 is TGCGCCAGCAGCCAGCGGACAGGGGGCGAGCAGTACTTC. Protein: CASSQRTGGEQYF. Based on the CDR3 plus reference TRBV5-1 and TRBJ2-7, the full variable domain is KAGVTQTPRYLIKTRGQQVTLSCSPISGHRSVSWYQQTPGQGLQFLFEYFSETQRNKGNFPGRFSGRQFSNSRSEMNVSTLELGDSALYLCASSQRTGGEQYFGPGTRLTVT.

The genes are TRBV16 and TRBJ2-1; TRBD2 is a possible D gene (5 bases). Germline assignment: CDR1 KGHSY and CDR2 FQNENV. V lost 1 base and J 10 bases, leaving 17 bases between the germline ends. This CDR3 has 15 amino acids. CDR3 DNA sequence: TGTGCCAGCAGCCAATTTAACCGAGCGGAGAAAGAGCAGTTCTTC. This encodes CASSQFNRAEKEQFF.

This chain joins TRBV19 and TRBJ2-7; D might be TRBD1 (5 bases). CDR3 length equals 12 residues. Germline V gene lookup returns CDR1 LNHDA and CDR2 SQIVND (reference sequence). V was cut by 8 bases and J by 2 bases, with 10 bases left in between. The CDR3 DNA sequence: TGTGCCAGTGGCGACAGTCCCTACGAGCAGTACTTC. It is translated as CASGDSPYEQYF.

DNA for the CDR3: TGTGCCACCAGCGGGACGTCAGGGGGAAGCAATCAGCCCCAGCATTTT. Translated, it gives CATSGTSGGSNQPQHF. This rearrangement joins TRBV15 to TRBJ1-5; 7 positions agree with TRBD1. The CDR3 spans 16 residues. V shed 5 bases and J 1 base; nucleotides not matched to a gene: 8. Germline CDR1 is LNHNV and CDR2 is YYDKDF (reference sequence).

The chain combines TRBV10-1 with TRBJ1-2, with 7 bases lining up with TRBD1. Germline V gene lookup returns CDR1 WNHNN and CDR2 SYGVQD (reference sequence). Trimming removed 3 bases from V and 4 bases from J; junction bases left unmatched: 2. This CDR3 region has 13 residues. The CDR3 here is CASSDTGAYGYTF. As DNA, the CDR3 is TGCGCCAGCAGTGACACAGGGGCCTATGGCTACACCTTC.

The V call is TRBV2, the J call TRBJ1-5; 7 bases fit TRBD1. The CDR3 has 14 residues. Germline V gene sequence: CDR1 SNHLY, CDR2 FYNNEI. J gave up 6 bases and V 7 bases, and 9 bases lay outside the gene matches. The CDR3 spells CASKEGQGGQPQHF. In DNA, the CDR3 is TGTGCCAGCAAGGAGGGTCAGGGGGGTCAGCCCCAGCATTTT. The entire variable domain, with the rest obtained from reference TRBV2 and TRBJ1-5, is as follows: EPEVTQTPSHQVTQMGQEVILRCVPISNHLYFYWYRQILGQKVEFLVSFYNNEISEKSEIFDDQFSVERPDGSNFTLKIRSTKLEDSAMYFCASKEGQGGQPQHFGDGTRLSIL.

The chain has TRBV27 and TRBJ1-1, with D possibly matching TRBD1 (6 bases). This CDR3 contains 14 residues. Germline V gene lookup returns CDR1 MNHEY and CDR2 SMNVEV (reference sequence). V lost 4 bases to trimming and J lost 6 bases, with 15 bases between them. The CDR3 loop is CASSSQGTAAEAFF. The CDR3, as DNA: TGTGCCAGCAGTTCCCAGGGGACGGCAGCTGAAGCTTTCTTT.

This rearrangement joins TRBV9 to TRBJ1-1; a possible D gene is TRBD1 (6 bases). The CDR3 sequence is 16 residues long. V lost 3 bases and J lost 0, with 15 bases in between. The V gene's germline CDR1 is SGDLS and CDR2 YYNGEE. The CDR3 DNA reads TGTGCCAGCAGCGCACATGCAGGGGAAATGAACACTGAAGCTTTCTTT. Translating it yields CASSAHAGEMNTEAFF.

The chain employs TRBV19 and TRBJ2-1; D not resolved. Per germline, CDR1 LNHDA and CDR2 SQIVND (reference sequence). The CDR3 totals 12 residues. Trimming shortened V by 3 bases and J by 8 bases, and 8 bases separated the two germline ends. Here the CDR3 reads CASSIGFDEQFF. CDR3 nucleotides: TGTGCCAGTAGTATCGGGTTCGATGAGCAGTTCTTC.

The gene calls are TRBV5-6 and TRBJ1-1; TRBD1 is a possible D gene (6 bases). Germline values: CDR1 SGHDT, CDR2 YYEEEE. The CDR3 totals 12 residues. With 2 bases removed from V and 7 bases from J, the gap between germline ends came to 9 bases. The CDR3: CASSLGTREAFF. DNA of the CDR3: TGTGCCAGCAGCTTAGGGACACGTGAAGCTTTCTTT.